One and the same sample provided the 10 T cell receptor beta chains below, sequenced in a study of blood T cell repertoires in COVID-19. Assay: immunoSEQ multiplex PCR; the TCRdb copy retains only in-frame clones and omits some. Of 250,000 to 350,000 clones listed, approximately 80% were seen once; the top ten hold around 4.5%. The specimen sequenced was peripheral blood. The receptors come from a woman between 45 and 65 years old with active or convalescent COVID-19.

The chain carries TRBV2 and TRBJ1-1, with TRBD1 matching over 7 bases. CDR1 and CDR2 from the germline V gene are SNHLY and FYNNEI. V lost 5 bases and J lost 4; bases outside the gene matches: 4. This CDR3 has 13 residues. The CDR3 nucleotides read TGTGCCAGCAGTACAGGGGATGGCACTGAAGCTTTCTTT. It codes for CASSTGDGTEAFF.

The chain links TRBV2 to TRBJ2-3; maybe TRBD2 (6 bases). Per the germline V gene, CDR1 is SNHLY and CDR2 is FYNNEI. V gave up 4 bases and J gave up 0 bases, with 14 bases separating them. The CDR3 is 16 residues long. The CDR3 DNA sequence: TGTGCCAGCAGTGCGAACCGGCGGGGTAGCACAGATACGCAGTATTTT. It specifies CASSANRRGSTDTQYF.

V and J are TRBV2 and TRBJ1-6; TRBD1 aligns across 7 bases. V lost 6 bases and J lost 6; bases outside the gene matches: 8. The CDR3 contains 15 residues. Per germline, CDR1 SNHLY and CDR2 FYNNEI. In DNA, the CDR3 is TGTGCCAGCAGCGGGGGACAGACATTTAATTCACCCCTCCACTTT. Residues: CASSGGQTFNSPLHF.

The rearrangement joins TRBV7-8 to TRBJ1-1; possible D gene TRBD1, 6 bases. Trimming left V 4 bases short and J 1 base short, with 10 bases between. CDR1 and CDR2 (germline): SGHVS, FQNEAQ. The CDR3 loop spans 14 amino acids. CDR3 bases: TGTGCCAGCAGCTCGCTACAGGGGAACACTGAAGCTTTCTTT. This sequence encodes CASSSLQGNTEAFF.

The chain employs TRBV30 and TRBJ1-2; TRBD1 is a possible D gene (5 bases). The V gene's germline CDR1 is GTSNPN and CDR2 SVGIG (reference sequence). The CDR3 sequence is 12 residues long. V lost 0 bases to trimming and J lost 7 bases, with 9 bases between them. CDR3 bases: TGTGCCTGGAGTGTAGACAGACTTGGCTACACCTTC. Translating it yields CAWSVDRLGYTF.

The chain is built from TRBV30 and TRBJ1-2; D may be TRBD1 (6 bases). V lost 5 bases and J 2 bases, leaving 12 bases between the germline ends. The CDR3 has 13 residues. From germline, CDR1 is GTSNPN and CDR2 SVGIG (reference sequence). The CDR3 DNA sequence: TGTGCCTGGGGTCCTGGGGGCAACTATGGCTACACCTTC. Translating it yields CAWGPGGNYGYTF. Based on the CDR3 plus reference TRBV30 and TRBJ1-2, the full variable domain is SQTIHQWPATLVQPVGSPLSLECTVEGTSNPNLYWYRQAAGRGLQLLFYSVGIGQISSEVPQNLSASRPQDRQFILSSKKLLLSDSGFYLCAWGPGGNYGYTFGSGTRLTVV.

The sample holds one count of this clone. This chain joins TRBV2 and TRBJ1-2; D gene unclear. This CDR3 has 13 residues. Trimming removed 3 bases at V and 2 bases at J, with 7 bases between. Germline lookup yields CDR1 SNHLY and CDR2 FYNNEI. The CDR3: CASSEGENYGYTF. The CDR3 coding sequence is TGTGCCAGCAGTGAGGGAGAGAACTATGGCTACACCTTC.

V gene TRBV4-2 combines with J gene TRBJ1-2, with a weak D call TRBD1 (5 bases). The CDR3 contains 15 residues. In germline, CDR1 is LGHNA, CDR2 YNFKEQ. Between the trimmed V and J ends, which lost 1 base and 0 bases, there was a span of 9 bases. CDR3 DNA: TGTGCCAGCAGCCAAGTAGGCAGGGCTAACTATGGCTACACCTTC. This codes for CASSQVGRANYGYTF.

V usage is TRBV20-1 and J usage is TRBJ2-7; unclear D gene. Per the germline V gene, CDR1 is DFQATT and CDR2 is SNEGSKA (reference sequence). This CDR3 comprises 12 residues. V shed 3 bases and J shed 1 base, with 7 bases lying between them. In nucleotides, the CDR3 is TGCAGTGCTAGTCCTAGATCCTACGAGCAGTACTTC. This sequence encodes CSASPRSYEQYF.

This clone was counted a single time. The genes are TRBV3-1 (or the pseudogene TRBV3-2) and TRBJ2-7, with unresolved D. Trimming removed 2 bases from V and 0 bases from J, with 5 bases in between. From germline, CDR1 is LGHDT and CDR2 YNNKEL (reference sequence). The CDR3 runs 13 residues. CDR3 sequence (DNA): TGTGCCAGCAGCCAACCAGGCTCCTACGAGCAGTACTTC. Protein: CASSQPGSYEQYF.